This is a list of T cell receptor beta chains from one sample in a study of circulating CD8 cells and anti-PD-1 response in melanoma. A single record per CDR3 protein comes from TCRdb applying MiXCR to the reads. The sample lists roughly 800 distinct CDR3 sequences; under 15% were seen once. The material sequenced was CD8+ T cells from PBMCs, taken at baseline or after one month of anti-PD-1 therapy (not recorded which). These receptor sequences come from a human donor with melanoma. Each CDR3 is given with its conserved first and last residue. Fields, in order: V gene, J gene, clone size, D gene, CDR3 protein, CDR3 DNA. D genes are given only for firm matches. Not every row has a clone size; where given, it reads once, few, many or a size class.

V gene: TRBV20-1; J gene: TRBJ2-7; clone size: few; D gene: TRBD1; CDR3 protein: CSARAGDRVYEQYF; CDR3 DNA: TGCAGTGCTAGGGCTGGTGACAGGGTCTACGAGCAGTACTTC
V gene: TRBV20-1; J gene: TRBJ1-5; clone size: few; D gene: NA; CDR3 protein: CSATGAGNQPQHF; CDR3 DNA: TGCAGTGCTACAGGGGCAGGCAATCAGCCCCAGCATTTT
V gene: TRBV4-1; J gene: TRBJ1-2; clone size: few; D gene: NA; CDR3 protein: CASRQGTYGYTF; CDR3 DNA: TGCGCCAGCAGACAAGGGACGTATGGCTACACCTTC
V gene: TRBV20-1; J gene: TRBJ1-2; clone size: large; D gene: NA; CDR3 protein: CSARAWTPANYGYTF; CDR3 DNA: TGCAGTGCTAGGGCGTGGACACCTGCTAACTATGGCTACACCTTC
V gene: TRBV19; J gene: TRBJ2-7; clone size: few; D gene: TRBD1; CDR3 protein: CASSTDRTKDEQYF; CDR3 DNA: TGTGCCAGTAGTACGGACAGGACGAAGGACGAGCAGTACTTC
V gene: TRBV9; J gene: TRBJ2-3; clone size: NA; D gene: NA; CDR3 protein: CASSVTLEGLFTDTQYF; CDR3 DNA: TGTGCCAGCAGCGTCACCCTTGAAGGACTATTCACAGATACGCAGTATTTT
V gene: TRBV2; J gene: TRBJ2-2; clone size: NA; D gene: NA; CDR3 protein: CASSEAGGELFF; CDR3 DNA: TGTGCCAGCAGTGAAGCGGGCGGGGAGCTGTTTTTT
V gene: TRBV2; J gene: TRBJ2-7; clone size: NA; D gene: NA; CDR3 protein: CASSEDTGGYEQYF; CDR3 DNA: TGTGCCAGCAGTGAAGATACGGGTGGCTACGAGCAGTACTTC
V gene: TRBV24-1; J gene: TRBJ2-2; clone size: medium-sized; D gene: NA; CDR3 protein: CATRQVGGELFF; CDR3 DNA: TGTGCCACCAGGCAGGTGGGCGGGGAGCTGTTTTTT
V gene: TRBV19; J gene: TRBJ2-1; clone size: few; D gene: TRBD2; CDR3 protein: CASTPSGDSYNEQFF; CDR3 DNA: TGTGCCAGTACCCCAAGCGGGGACTCCTACAATGAGCAGTTCTTC
V gene: TRBV19; J gene: TRBJ2-1; clone size: NA; D gene: NA; CDR3 protein: CASSISLRFPYNEQFF; CDR3 DNA: TGTGCCAGTAGTATCTCCCTCAGGTTCCCCTACAATGAGCAGTTCTTC
V gene: TRBV24-1; J gene: TRBJ2-2; clone size: NA; D gene: TRBD1; CDR3 protein: CATRPGQGATGELFF; CDR3 DNA: TGTGCCACCAGACCCGGACAGGGGGCCACCGGGGAGCTGTTTTTT